One and the same sample provided the 10 T cell receptor beta chains below, sequenced in a study of cytomegalovirus exposure and HLA in healthy donors. Amplification used 60 Vbeta primers and 13 Jbeta primers. Method: immunoSEQ multiplex PCR; TCRdb's copy keeps in-frame clones and lacks some. Found here are 150,000 to 200,000 clones, around 80% of them singletons; the top ten hold over 5.5%. Sequenced: PBMCs. All receptors come from a man aged 35 to 55 in good health and CMV-seropositive.

This clone was observed once. The J gene is TRBJ2-1, the V gene TRBV28, with D possibly TRBD2 on 5 matching bases. The germline V and J ends were trimmed by 6 bases and 9 bases, with 27 bases remaining between them. The CDR3 is made up of 17 amino acids. The germline CDR1 and CDR2 sequences are MDHEN and SYDVKM. The CDR3 coding sequence is TGTGCCAGCAGCCCCTTCCGGGGATTGATCGCTCAGAGTGAGCAGTTCTTC. This gives the protein CASSPFRGLIAQSEQFF.

The V call is TRBV5-1, the J call TRBJ1-2; no firm D call. CDR1 and CDR2 (germline): SGHRS, YFSETQ. With 0 bases removed from V and 8 bases from J, the gap between germline ends came to 8 bases. The CDR3 spans 12 residues. CDR3 bases: TGCGCCAGCAGCTTGGGAGGGCACGGCTACACCTTC. This encodes CASSLGGHGYTF.

This clone was observed a single time. This rearrangement joins TRBV9 to TRBJ2-1; D may be TRBD1 (6 bases). The CDR3 consists of 15 residues. Deletions cut 4 bases from V and 2 bases from J, with 13 bases between. In germline, CDR1 is SGDLS, CDR2 YYNGEE. The DNA for the CDR3 is TGTGCCAGCAGCCCGGTCAGGGGTACCTACAATGAGCAGTTCTTC. Translated, it gives CASSPVRGTYNEQFF.

The rearrangement links TRBV30 to TRBJ1-4; 7 bases line up with TRBD1. The V gene's germline CDR1 is GTSNPN and CDR2 SVGIG (reference sequence). V was clipped by 7 bases and J by 5 bases; unmatched bases: 10. The CDR3 runs to 14 residues. The CDR3 reads CASATGQQNEKLFF. The CDR3, as DNA: TGTGCCTCAGCCACGGGACAGCAAAATGAAAAACTGTTTTTT.

The V gene is TRBV6-5, the J gene TRBJ2-3; D call uncertain. There are 12 residues in the CDR3. The germline gives CDR1 MNHEY, CDR2 SVGAGI. The V end lost 5 bases, the J end lost 6 bases, and 9 bases lay between the germline ends. The CDR3 DNA reads as TGTGCCAGCAGTGAGGTTGGGGATACGCAGTATTTT. Protein: CASSEVGDTQYF.

The CDR3 DNA is TGTGCCTGGAGTAAGAGGGAGAACACTGAAGCTTTCTTT. As protein: CAWSKRENTEAFF. The chain is built from TRBV30 and TRBJ1-1; D uncertain. V dropped 2 bases and J dropped 1 base, with 8 bases sitting between them. This CDR3 region has 13 residues. In germline, CDR1 is GTSNPN, CDR2 SVGIG (reference sequence).

This rearrangement joins TRBV10-3 to TRBJ2-5; D is unresolved. With 5 bases removed from V and 7 bases from J, the gap between germline ends came to 14 bases. The CDR3 spans 13 residues. CDR1 is ENHRY and CDR2 is SYGVKD in the germline V gene. This CDR3 is CAISPDTAGTQYF. The DNA for the CDR3 is TGTGCCATCAGTCCCGACACCGCTGGGACCCAGTACTTC.

The chain is built from TRBV2 and TRBJ2-5, with 7 bases matching TRBD2. The V segment lost 6 bases and the J segment 1 base; nucleotides outside the gene matches: 2. The CDR3 covers 13 residues. Germline CDR1 SNHLY, CDR2 FYNNEI. CDR3 DNA sequence: TGTGCCAGCAGGCCTAGCGGCCAAGAGACCCAGTACTTC. This sequence encodes CASRPSGQETQYF.

The chain joins TRBV7-2 to TRBJ1-3; D is ambiguous. CDR3 length: 12 amino acids. Trimming took off 5 bases at V and 4 bases at J, with 6 bases between the two ends. CDR1 is SGHTA, CDR2 FQGNSA, per germline. Written as DNA, the CDR3 is TGTGCCAGCAGCCAGATCGGAAACACCATATATTTT. Amino acids: CASSQIGNTIYF.

The gene calls are TRBV9 and TRBJ1-2, with D perhaps TRBD1 (5 bases). The CDR3 spans 13 residues. The V end lost 4 bases, the J end lost 8 bases, and 15 bases lay between the germline ends. CDR1 and CDR2 from the germline V gene are SGDLS and YYNGEE. DNA of the CDR3: TGTGCCAGCAGCCCGTGGGGCGTGGGCGGCTACACCTTC. Residues: CASSPWGVGGYTF.